This paragraph covers one T cell receptor (beta chain) sequence. This clonotype showed up many times. The antigen it recognizes is unknown. No much larger clone is present one base from it, and per-base qualities are unavailable. The data belong to a study of T-cell reconstitution after alpha-beta-depleted transplantation in children (dated by TCRdb to 2016 to 2017). Describing the broader study: The study quantitatively tracked T-cell immune reconstitution after TCRalphabeta/CD19-depleted allogeneic hematopoietic cell transplantation in children using TCR repertoire profiling.

This specimen's treatment or condition label, per the study, means: allogeneic hematopoietic cell transplantation with graft depleted of TCRalphabeta T cells and CD19 B cells. The transplant recipients were children given TCRalphabeta/CD19-depleted allogeneic hematopoietic cell grafts. On the study overall, not on this receptor specifically: About two months after transplant, the apparently early recovery of alphabetaT-cell counts reportedly depended on just several hundred clones that had expanded rapidly and came from non-depleted graft cells. Over the following months the frequencies of hyperexpanded clones went down, and after one year T-cell counts and TCRbeta diversity were mostly credited to newly produced T cells. In some patients, the high TCRbeta diversity seen at day 60 was put down to recipient T cells and intrathymic progenitors that had survived conditioning.

Library creation used PCR. TCRdb names Illumina HiSeq 2500 as the instrument used. TCR libraries were prepared with molecular barcoding, using unique molecular identifiers to normalize TCRbeta repertoire quantification. The public reads were reprocessed in TCRdb via fastp at Q25 and MiXCR, keeping in-frame beta chains. Entries are consolidated by CDR3 protein sequence, retaining the most common genes and DNA. The sample table shows about 200,000 distinct CDR3 sequences, and approximately 7% are seen once. Around 5% of the sample is held by the ten biggest clonotypes. The CDR3 runs 16 residues from the cysteine to the phenylalanine. Only the CDR3 portion is preserved as DNA: 48 bases, with reading frame beginning at the first base. The germline V gene encodes CDR1 SGHTA and CDR2 FQGNSA. Germline trimming amounts to 4 bases on V and 3 bases on J, with 6 as the count of junction bases outside the gene matches.

The receptor comes from a boy aged 2 to 9 with acute lymphoblastic leukemia, due to receive a stem cell transplant. The receptor chain draws on TRBV7-2 and TRBJ2-7, with 13 bases in between that match TRBD2. The material sequenced was PBMCs, taken before TCRalphabeta/CD19-depleted stem cell transplant. The nucleotides are TGTGCCAGCAGCTCGGTCACTAGCGGGGGGGACTACGAGCAGTACTTC. Translated, this gives CASSSVTSGGDYEQYF.